This entry concerns a single T cell receptor beta chain. Its antigen is currently unknown. This sample is drawn from a study of T cells in Graves' hyperthyroidism and ophthalmopathy. Whole-study context: Peripheral blood collection took place at initial diagnosis, before any treatment. Overall study results and limits: Also found in blood were most expanded thyroid clonotypes above 0.001.

This CDR3 has 14 residues. The germline V gene has CDR1 LNHDA and CDR2 SQIVND (reference sequence). The V gene lost 1 base and the J gene lost 7 bases, with 13 bases spanning the gap. Amplified regions were TCR beta CDR3 sequences from RNA transcripts. Researchers ran a first-round RT-PCR on the TCR CDR3 using the HTBI primer set. In TCRdb, the multiplex PCR reads were re-called with MiXCR into one record per CDR3 protein. The top ten clones hold less than 25% of a sample with fewer than 500,000 distinct CDR3 sequences, roughly 12% of them seen once. Newly diagnosed hyperthyroidism, duration under 2 months, in patients aged 18 to 65. Each 10 ml fresh peripheral blood draw supplied the PBMCs.

The receptor was isolated from a man aged 25 to 45 with Graves' hyperthyroidism that later progressed to Graves' ophthalmopathy. Sequencing was done on a sample of blood. The genes are TRBV19 and TRBJ1-1; D is perhaps TRBD1 (6 bases). CDR3 nucleotides: TGTGCCAGTAGTATAGCGGGGGCAGTGGGTGAAGCTTTCTTT. It translates to CASSIAGAVGEAFF.